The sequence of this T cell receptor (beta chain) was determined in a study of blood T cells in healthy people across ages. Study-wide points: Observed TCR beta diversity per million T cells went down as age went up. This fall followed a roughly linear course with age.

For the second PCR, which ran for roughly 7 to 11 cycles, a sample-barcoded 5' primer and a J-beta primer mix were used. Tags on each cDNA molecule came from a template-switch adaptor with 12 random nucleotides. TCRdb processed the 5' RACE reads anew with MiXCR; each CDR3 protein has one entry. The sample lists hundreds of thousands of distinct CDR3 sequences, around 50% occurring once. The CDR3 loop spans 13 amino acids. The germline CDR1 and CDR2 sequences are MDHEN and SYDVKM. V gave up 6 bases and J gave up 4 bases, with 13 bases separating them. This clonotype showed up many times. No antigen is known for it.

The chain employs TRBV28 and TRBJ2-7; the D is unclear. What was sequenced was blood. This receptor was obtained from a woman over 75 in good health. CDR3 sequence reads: CASRRPDGYEQYF. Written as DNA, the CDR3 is TGTGCCAGCAGACGTCCGGACGGGTACGAGCAGTACTTC.